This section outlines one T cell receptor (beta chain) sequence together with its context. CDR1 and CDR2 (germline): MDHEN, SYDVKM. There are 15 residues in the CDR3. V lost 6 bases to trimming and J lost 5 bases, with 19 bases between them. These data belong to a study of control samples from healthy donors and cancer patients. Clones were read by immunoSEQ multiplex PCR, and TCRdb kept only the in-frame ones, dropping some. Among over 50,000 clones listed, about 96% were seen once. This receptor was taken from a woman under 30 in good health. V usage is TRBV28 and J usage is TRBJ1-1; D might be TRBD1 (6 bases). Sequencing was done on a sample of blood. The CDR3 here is CASSTTFTGKTEAFF. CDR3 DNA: TGTGCCAGCAGCACGACTTTTACAGGGAAGACTGAAGCTTTCTTT.